These T cell receptor beta chains were read from a single sample in a study of blood T cell repertoires in COVID-19. Generated by immunoSEQ multiplex PCR, the TCRdb table keeps only in-frame clones and is missing some. The sample consists of around 50,000 clones, approximately 80% of them appearing once. The sequencing sample was made of peripheral blood. Source of these receptors: a human donor with active or convalescent COVID-19. The donor label of this sample is uncertain. The CDR3 runs from the conserved cysteine through the conserved F or W. D genes are given only for firm matches.

CDR3 length	J gene	V gene	D gene	CDR3 protein	CDR3 DNA
13	TRBJ1-1	TRBV4-3	TRBD1	CASSHNRGTEAFF	TGCGCCAGCAGCCATAACAGGGGCACTGAAGCTTTCTTT
15	TRBJ2-7	TRBV6-5	-	CASLSGKGASYEQYF	TGTGCCAGCCTTAGCGGCAAGGGAGCCTCCTACGAGCAGTACTTC
15	TRBJ1-3	TRBV7-8	TRBD1	CASSPPGQAGNTIYF	TGTGCCAGCAGTCCCCCGGGACAGGCTGGAAACACCATATATTTT
14	TRBJ1-1	TRBV10-3	-	CAISEAGRSGEAFF	TGTGCCATCAGTGAGGCGGGCAGGTCGGGTGAAGCTTTCTTT
14	TRBJ2-3	TRBV7-6	TRBD2	CASSLGTSGTSQYF	TGTGCCAGCAGCTTGGGGACTAGCGGTACGTCGCAGTATTTT
13	TRBJ1-2	TRBV9	-	CASSGRLPYGYTF	TGTGCCAGCAGCGGTAGACTGCCCTATGGCTACACCTTC
12	TRBJ2-3	TRBV6-2/TRBV6-3	-	CASSYGGGGQYF	TGTGCCAGCAGTTACGGGGGAGGCGGGCAGTATTTT
17	TRBJ2-1	TRBV21-1	-	CASSKGLAGGPGNEQFF	TGTGCCAGCAGCAAAGGCCTAGCGGGAGGGCCCGGGAATGAGCAGTTCTTC
19	TRBJ2-1	TRBV5-6	TRBD2	CASSLAPGLGSPYYNEQFF	TGTGCCAGCAGCTTGGCCCCGGGACTAGGGTCTCCTTATTACAATGAGCAGTTCTTC
17	TRBJ1-2	TRBV10-3	-	CAISDNDWGGGNYGYTF	TGTGCCATCAGTGATAATGATTGGGGAGGAGGGAACTATGGCTACACCTTC
18	TRBJ2-3	TRBV24-1	TRBD2	CATSDPTRLAGGADTQYF	TGTGCCACCAGTGATCCGACGAGACTAGCGGGAGGGGCTGATACGCAGTATTTT
14	TRBJ1-3	TRBV27	TRBD1	CASSITGAGNTIYF	TGTGCCAGCAGTATTACAGGGGCTGGAAACACCATATATTTT
16	TRBJ1-3	TRBV19	-	CASTAPGISSGNTIYF	TGTGCCAGTACAGCACCAGGGATCAGCTCTGGAAACACCATATATTTT
12	TRBJ2-1	TRBV6-2/TRBV6-3	-	CASSSGRDEQFF	TGTGCCAGCAGTTCTGGGCGGGATGAGCAGTTCTTC
13	TRBJ2-7	TRBV6-5	-	CASTNEGPYEQYF	TGTGCCAGCACAAATGAGGGCCCCTACGAGCAGTACTTC
15	TRBJ2-1	TRBV18	TRBD2	CASSVAGSSYNEQFF	TGTGCCAGCTCAGTAGCGGGTAGCTCCTACAATGAGCAGTTCTTC
16	TRBJ2-7	TRBV7-6	TRBD2	CASSSYGGTSSYEQYF	TGTGCCAGCAGCTCATATGGGGGGACTAGTAGCTACGAGCAGTACTTC
14	TRBJ2-7	TRBV6-5	TRBD1	CASRVTGAANEQYF	TGTGCCAGCAGGGTGACAGGGGCAGCAAACGAGCAGTACTTC
17	TRBJ1-5	TRBV7-2	TRBD1	CASSLGTGAYSNQPQHF	TGTGCCAGCAGCTTGGGGACAGGGGCTTATAGCAATCAGCCCCAGCATTTT
15	TRBJ2-5	TRBV27	-	CASRPTGWGGETQYF	TGTGCCAGCAGGCCTACAGGTTGGGGTGGAGAGACCCAGTACTTC
15	TRBJ1-4	TRBV28	-	CASSPPLGTNEKLFF	TGTGCCAGCAGCCCCCCCCTAGGAACTAATGAAAAACTGTTTTTT
13	TRBJ1-6	TRBV9	-	CASSVSGETPLHF	TGTGCCAGCAGCGTCAGCGGAGAAACACCCCTCCACTTT